Each of the 15 T cell receptor beta chains below was sequenced from the same sample in a study of cytomegalovirus exposure and HLA in healthy donors. 13 Jbeta primers and 60 Vbeta primers were used for the PCR. The method was immunoSEQ multiplex PCR; TCRdb's version includes in-frame clones alone and lacks a portion of them. Of about 150,000 clones in the sample, 85% were seen once. Sequenced material: PBMCs. These receptors were collected from a boy between 2 and 10 years old in good health and CMV-seronegative.

There are a few counts of this clone. This chain uses TRBV7-6 with TRBJ1-5; TRBD1 is a possible D gene (5 bases). This CDR3 is built from 15 residues. V shed 5 bases and J shed 4 bases, with 15 bases lying between them. The V gene's germline CDR1 is SGHVS and CDR2 FNYEAQ. The CDR3 coding sequence is TGTGCCAGCAGCCCCGGGGGAGATGGGAATCAGCCCCAGCATTTT. Amino acid sequence: CASSPGGDGNQPQHF.

This clone appeared once. V and J are TRBV6-1 and TRBJ1-5, with unresolved D. The CDR3 has 14 residues. V was pared by 6 bases and J by 0 bases, with 9 bases between. CDR1 is MNHNS, CDR2 SASEGT, per germline. Here the CDR3 DNA reads TGTGCCAGCAGAGGGAGATATAGCAATCAGCCCCAGCATTTT. It codes for CASRGRYSNQPQHF.

In its sample, this clone was seen once. The CDR3: CASSLSGSYGYTF. The CDR3 DNA follows: TGTGCCAGCAGTTTATCAGGATCCTATGGCTACACCTTC. The chain carries TRBV28 and TRBJ1-2; the D is unclear. The V gene lost 1 base and the J gene lost 4 bases, with 7 bases spanning the gap. Germline V gene sequence: CDR1 MDHEN, CDR2 SYDVKM. The CDR3 runs 13 residues.

The sample holds a few counts of this clone. The chain is built from TRBV6-5 and TRBJ2-3; 10 bases agree with TRBD2. Unmatched junction bases numbered 7, after V lost 2 bases and J lost 8 bases. Germline V lookup: CDR1 MNHEY, CDR2 SVGAGI. This CDR3 contains 15 residues. DNA for the CDR3: TGTGCCAGCAGTTACCGTCCTAGCGGGAGTTCTACGCAGTATTTT. As protein: CASSYRPSGSSTQYF.

The genes are TRBV18 and TRBJ1-4, with a possible D match to TRBD1 (6 bases). Germline values: CDR1 KGHSH, CDR2 LQKENI. V was trimmed by 2 bases and J by 0 bases, leaving 7 bases between them. The CDR3 contains 15 residues. CDR3 nucleotides: TGTGCCAGCTCACCAACAGGGTCAACTAATGAAAAACTGTTTTTT. It translates to CASSPTGSTNEKLFF.

The chain uses TRBV5-6 and TRBJ2-5, with TRBD1 matching 12 bases. The J call may be mistaken, given a closer DNA end match to TRBJ2-7. Germline V lookup: CDR1 SGHDT, CDR2 YYEEEE. The CDR3 contains 15 residues. CDR3 sequence (DNA): TGTGCCAGCAGCTTTAGGGACAGGGGGCAGGACGAGCAGTACTTC. Its protein is CASSFRDRGQDEQYF.

The chain employs TRBV5-6 and TRBJ2-3; unclear D gene. Germline-derived CDR1 and CDR2 are SGHDT and YYEEEE. The CDR3 is made up of 15 amino acids. Trimming pared 0 bases from V and 0 bases from J, leaving 8 bases between. CDR3 in DNA: TGTGCCAGCAGCTTGGGTCAGGTGAGCACAGATACGCAGTATTTT. It is translated as CASSLGQVSTDTQYF. The full variable domain, completed using reference TRBV5-6 and TRBJ2-3, is DAGVTQSPTHLIKTRGQQVTLRCSPKSGHDTVSWYQQALGQGPQFIFQYYEEEERQRGNFPDRFSGHQFPNYSSELNVNALLLGDSALYLCASSLGQVSTDTQYFGPGTRLTVL.

This clone was recorded a few times. The chain is built from TRBV5-1 and TRBJ1-4, with 8 positions matching TRBD1. The germline V gene has CDR1 SGHRS and CDR2 YFSETQ. This CDR3 region has 15 residues. With V trimmed by 4 bases and J by 6 bases, 8 bases remained unmatched. The CDR3 reads CASSPDRAVYEKLFF. As DNA, the CDR3 is TGCGCCAGCAGCCCGGACAGGGCCGTTTATGAAAAACTGTTTTTT.

To note about this clone: One end of the junction fails to match germline, which may point to a read error. This rearrangement joins TRBV2 to TRBJ2-2; D is unresolved. The CDR3 consists of 17 residues. Germline V gives CDR1 SNHLY, CDR2 FYNNEI. In DNA, the CDR3 is TGTGCCAGCAGTGAAGCGCTCTCCAGGTCGAACATCGGGGAGCTGTTTTTT. Translated: CASSEALSRSNIGELFF.

CDR3 bases: TGTGCCAGCAGCGCCTGGCGGGGGTTCACAGATACGCAGTATTTT. Protein: CASSAWRGFTDTQYF. The rearrangement joins TRBV7-9 to TRBJ2-3; 7 bases are shared with TRBD2. There are 15 residues in the CDR3. Unmatched junction bases numbered 7, after V lost 5 bases and J lost 2 bases. From germline, CDR1 is SEHNR and CDR2 FQNEAQ (reference sequence). The whole variable domain, filled in from reference TRBV7-9 and TRBJ2-3, reads DTGVSQNPRHKITKRGQNVTFRCDPISEHNRLYWYRQTLGQGPEFLTYFQNEAQLEKSRLLSDRFSAERPKGSFSTLEIQRTEQGDSAMYLCASSAWRGFTDTQYFGPGTRLTVL.

The V and J genes are TRBV6-5 and TRBJ1-2, with 9 bases aligning to TRBD1. The CDR3 has 13 residues. The trim removed 5 bases at V and 8 bases at J, leaving 6 bases unmatched. CDR1 MNHEY and CDR2 SVGAGI come from the germline V gene. The CDR3 bases are TGTGCCAGCAGTAACAGGGGGCTCTGGGGCTACACCTTC. Amino acids: CASSNRGLWGYTF.

V is TRBV19 and J is TRBJ1-1; possible D gene TRBD1, 5 bases. From germline, CDR1 is LNHDA and CDR2 SQIVND (reference sequence). V was pared by 3 bases and J by 3 bases, with 5 bases between. The CDR3 sequence is 12 residues long. The DNA for the CDR3 is TGTGCCAGTAGTATCAGGGACACTGAAGCTTTCTTT. This sequence encodes CASSIRDTEAFF.

The genes are TRBV7-9 and TRBJ1-1; no reliable D call. The CDR3 contains 12 residues. V lost 3 bases, J lost 4 bases, and 6 bases lay in between. Looked up from germline, CDR1 is SEHNR and CDR2 is FQNEAQ (reference sequence). The CDR3 DNA is TGTGCCAGCAGCTTGTCGGGCACTGAAGCTTTCTTT. Encoded protein: CASSLSGTEAFF.

This chain joins TRBV7-8 and TRBJ2-6; D gene ambiguous. CDR3 length: 14 amino acids. Germline V gene lookup returns CDR1 SGHVS and CDR2 FQNEAQ. Trimming cost V 5 bases and J 4 bases, with 9 bases left between them. DNA for the CDR3: TGTGCCAGCAGCCTCCCCCGGGGGGCCAACGTCCTGACTTTC. Protein product: CASSLPRGANVLTF.

This chain links TRBV29-1 with TRBJ2-7; 10 positions match TRBD1. The CDR3 contains 18 residues. After removal of 6 bases from V and 1 base from J, the junction contained 18 bases not matched to a gene. In germline, CDR1 is SQVTM, CDR2 ANQGSEA. This CDR3 is CSVLGQTGGIPLSYEQYF. CDR3 coding DNA: TGCAGCGTGCTGGGCCAGACAGGGGGCATACCTCTTTCCTACGAGCAGTACTTC.